This T cell receptor (beta chain) was captured by sequencing in a study of cytomegalovirus exposure and HLA in healthy donors. Amplification used 60 Vbeta primers and 13 Jbeta primers. Profiled with immunoSEQ multiplex PCR; TCRdb holds only in-frame clones, not every one. Found here are more than 110,000 clones, roughly four fifths of them singletons; the top ten hold about 1.2%. General study points: When a later analysis compared HLA-associated TCR beta chains with equally common others, the HLA-associated chains turned out to be more clonally expanded and to have lower generation probabilities. Altogether, about 160 TCR beta chains were recorded as cytomegalovirus-associated. HLA allele associations emerged for under 20,000 TCR beta sequences in a later analysis, at 0.05 false discovery rate. Roughly uniform sequencing depth across donors was assumed, possibly incorrectly.

CDR1 is SGDLS and CDR2 is YYNGEE in the germline V gene. The CDR3 sequence is 15 residues long. Between the trimmed V and J ends, which lost 0 bases and 4 bases, there was a span of 10 bases. Note on this clone: Its specificity is not known.

This sequence originates from a woman aged 40 to 50 in good health and CMV-seronegative. Sequencing was carried out using PBMCs. The rearrangement links TRBV9 to TRBJ2-2, with D perhaps matching TRBD2 (6 bases). The CDR3, as DNA: TGTGCCAGCAGCGTAGTAGGGGACTTCACCGGGGAGCTGTTTTTT. Protein product: CASSVVGDFTGELFF.